The next 18 T cell receptor beta chains were all read from a single sample in a study of PD-1 blockade in classical Hodgkin lymphoma. Measured with immunoSEQ multiplex PCR; TCRdb has only the in-frame clones, and not every one. The sample lists about 25,000 clones, 75% to 90% occurring once. As for time point: cycle 4 day 1 (C4D1), after 5 to 7 weeks of nivolumab. Brentuximab vedotin exposure varied, and every patient relapsed after autologous stem cell transplantation. Purification of CD4+ T cells from thawed PBMCs was performed via magnetic negative selection. Sequencing was performed on CD4+ T cells from blood, taken before the fourth cycle of nivolumab. The source is a human donor with classical Hodgkin lymphoma.

V is TRBV28 and J is TRBJ2-5; D is unclear. V dropped 3 bases and J dropped 1 base, with 3 bases sitting between them. CDR1 is MDHEN and CDR2 is SYDVKM in the germline V gene. This CDR3 is built from 12 residues. As DNA, the CDR3 is TGTGCCAGCAGTTTGGTCCAAGAGACCCAGTACTTC. Encoded protein: CASSLVQETQYF.

The chain joins TRBV7-8 to TRBJ2-3; no reliable D call. This CDR3 region has 16 residues. V dropped 6 bases and J dropped 0 bases, with 16 bases sitting between them. Germline V lookup: CDR1 SGHVS, CDR2 FQNEAQ. Here the CDR3 DNA reads TGTGCCAGCAGACGCGACCCCGGATTCAGCACAGATACGCAGTATTTT. Translation gives CASRRDPGFSTDTQYF.

This clone occurred once. CDR3 DNA sequence: TGTGCCAGCAGCTTCGACACAGGGCAAGAGACCCAGTACTTC. It codes for CASSFDTGQETQYF. V and J are TRBV7-2 and TRBJ2-5; D might be TRBD1 (6 bases). CDR3 length equals 14 residues. Trimming removed 3 bases from V and 2 bases from J, with 10 bases in between. Germline CDR1 reads SGHTA; CDR2 reads FQGNSA.

The genes are TRBV6-5 and TRBJ2-7; TRBD2 agrees at 8 bases. Germline assignment: CDR1 MNHEY and CDR2 SVGAGI. This CDR3 comprises 15 residues. Trimming at V came to 0 bases and at J to 1 base, leaving 2 bases not matched to a gene. The chain's CDR3 is CASSYSTSGSYEQYF. The CDR3 nucleotides are TGTGCCAGCAGTTACTCAACTAGCGGTTCCTACGAGCAGTACTTC.

V is TRBV11-2 and J is TRBJ1-1; no definite D call. The CDR3 extends over 14 amino acids. Germline-derived CDR1 and CDR2 are SGHAT and FQNNGV. V was trimmed by 1 base and J by 4 bases, leaving 10 bases between them. The CDR3 DNA sequence: TGTGCCAGCAGCTTAGGGCACCGTGGCACTGAAGCTTTCTTT. Translated, it gives CASSLGHRGTEAFF. Drawing the rest from reference TRBV11-2 and TRBJ1-1, the complete variable domain is EAGVAQSPRYKIIEKRQSVAFWCNPISGHATLYWYQQILGQGPKLLIQFQNNGVVDDSQLPKDRFSAERLKGVDSTLKIQPAKLEDSAVYLCASSLGHRGTEAFFGQGTRLTVV.

The CDR3 protein is CASSLGRLSAGDTIYF. The CDR3 DNA follows: TGTGCCAGTAGTCTGGGACGGTTGTCCGCGGGGGACACCATATATTTT. V is TRBV19 and J is TRBJ1-3; a weak D match, TRBD1 (5 bases). The length of the CDR3 is 16 residues. The germline CDR1 and CDR2 sequences are LNHDA and SQIVND (reference sequence). The V end was cut by 5 bases, the J end by 8 bases, with 22 bases between. Using reference TRBV19 and TRBJ1-3 for the parts outside the CDR3, the full variable domain is DGGITQSPKYLFRKEGQNVTLSCEQNLNHDAMYWYRQDPGQGLRLIYYSQIVNDFQKGDIAEGYSVSREKKESFPLTVTSAQKNPTAFYLCASSLGRLSAGDTIYFGEGSWLTVV.

The chain recombines TRBV14 with TRBJ1-6; 7 nucleotides match TRBD1. Germline V gene lookup returns CDR1 SGHDN and CDR2 FVKESK. CDR3 length equals 14 residues. Unmatched junction bases numbered 9, after V lost 6 bases and J lost 10 bases. The CDR3 spells CASSPRQGQSPLHF. CDR3 in DNA: TGTGCCAGCAGTCCCCGACAGGGCCAATCACCCCTCCACTTT.

This chain links TRBV6-5 with TRBJ1-1, with D perhaps TRBD1 (6 bases). The CDR3 spans 15 residues. V lost 0 bases and J lost 4, with 12 bases in between. Germline lookup yields CDR1 MNHEY and CDR2 SVGAGI. The CDR3 sequence is CASSYSIRGGTEAFF. As DNA, the CDR3 is TGTGCCAGCAGTTACTCGATCAGGGGTGGCACTGAAGCTTTCTTT.

J is TRBJ1-5 and V is TRBV7-2; D perhaps matches TRBD1 (6 bases). The CDR3 is 15 amino acids. Deletions cut 3 bases from V and 4 bases from J, with 13 bases between. Germline CDR1 is SGHTA and CDR2 is FQGNSA. CDR3: CASSFGTSRNQPQHF. For the CDR3, the DNA is TGTGCCAGCAGCTTTGGGACAAGTCGTAATCAGCCCCAGCATTTT.

The chain combines TRBV19 with TRBJ2-2, with TRBD2 matching over 16 bases. Germline CDR1 LNHDA, CDR2 SQIVND (reference sequence). The J segment lost 1 base and the V segment lost 8 bases, leaving 7 bases of the junction unmatched. The CDR3 is 18 residues long. The CDR3 DNA sequence: TGTGCCAGTCAGAGGGGACTAGCGGGGGGGCGGAACACCGGGGAGCTGTTTTTT. Translated: CASQRGLAGGRNTGELFF.

The J gene is TRBJ1-4, the V gene TRBV28, with a weak D call TRBD1 (6 bases). With 1 base removed from V and 8 bases from J, the gap between germline ends came to 14 bases. The CDR3 has 15 amino acids. Germline V gives CDR1 MDHEN, CDR2 SYDVKM. The CDR3 protein is CASSLLTQGYEKLFF. CDR3 DNA sequence: TGTGCCAGCAGTTTATTAACACAGGGTTACGAAAAACTGTTTTTT.

The genes are TRBV5-1 and TRBJ2-5; 7 nucleotides match TRBD2. This CDR3 spans 14 amino acids. Germline-derived CDR1 and CDR2 are SGHRS and YFSETQ. V lost 3 bases, J lost 4 bases, and 6 bases stayed unmatched. The CDR3 here is CASSYGGTTETQYF. Here the CDR3 DNA reads TGCGCCAGCAGCTACGGGGGGACGACAGAGACCCAGTACTTC.

V is TRBV6-1 and J is TRBJ1-1, with D maybe TRBD1 (5 bases). The germline CDR1 and CDR2 sequences are MNHNS and SASEGT. V was shortened by 8 bases and J by 0 bases, with 13 bases between the two germline ends. The CDR3 extends over 14 amino acids. This CDR3 reads CASGPGPMNTEAFF. DNA of the CDR3: TGTGCCAGCGGCCCGGGACCTATGAACACTGAAGCTTTCTTT.

The rearrangement joins TRBV18 to TRBJ2-5; D is undetermined. V lost 6 bases and J lost 0, with 5 bases in between. The germline gives CDR1 KGHSH, CDR2 LQKENI. CDR3 size: 12 residues. DNA for the CDR3: TGTGCCAGCTCGTCTTACCAAGAGACCCAGTACTTC. It codes for CASSSYQETQYF.

For the CDR3, the DNA is TGTGCCAGCAGCCAAGAGGGGGAGACCCAGTACTTC. Its protein product is CASSQEGETQYF. The rearrangement uses TRBV7-3 and TRBJ2-5; either TRBD1 or TRBD2 may supply D (5 bases each). Germline CDR1 and CDR2: SGHTA and FQGTGA. Trimming took 5 bases from V and 5 from J, leaving 9 bases between them. This CDR3 has 12 residues. The entire variable domain, with the rest obtained from reference TRBV7-3 and TRBJ2-5, is as follows: GAGVSQTPSNKVTEKGKYVELRCDPISGHTALYWYRQSLGQGPEFLIYFQGTGAADDSGLPNDRFFAVRPEGSVSTLKIQRTERGDSAVYLCASSQEGETQYFGPGTRLLVL.

The rearrangement links TRBV10-3 to TRBJ1-2; D not resolved. V lost 0 bases to trimming and J lost 4 bases, with 9 bases between them. The CDR3 totals 14 residues. Germline V CDR1 and CDR2: ENHRY, SYGVKD. This CDR3 reads CAISESEGIYGYTF. CDR3 nucleotides: TGTGCCATCAGTGAGTCTGAGGGAATCTATGGCTACACCTTC.

The V and J genes are TRBV10-3 and TRBJ2-7; the D is unclear. The V end lost 6 bases, the J end lost 3 bases, and 15 bases lay between the germline ends. The CDR3 spans 14 residues. The germline CDR1 and CDR2 sequences are ENHRY and SYGVKD. The CDR3 bases are TGTGCCATCAGAGACATTCTGGACGGCTACGAGCAGTACTTC. Translating gives CAIRDILDGYEQYF.

This chain joins TRBV6-5 and TRBJ1-1, with D possibly TRBD1 on 5 matching bases. CDR3 length equals 14 residues. CDR1 and CDR2 (germline): MNHEY, SVGAGI. Trimming cost V 9 bases and J 0 bases, with 14 bases left between them. This CDR3 reads CASSPSGVNTEAFF. For the CDR3, the DNA is TGTGCCAGTTCCCCGTCGGGGGTGAACACTGAAGCTTTCTTT.